This TCR beta chain is from a study of identical twins. The CDR3 totals 14 residues. Deletions cut 4 bases from V and 4 bases from J, with 11 bases between. In germline, CDR1 is SNHLY, CDR2 FYNNEI. TCRdb itself ran the 5' RACE reads through MiXCR, one entry per CDR3 protein. Here the sample spans 450,000 or so distinct CDR3 sequences, 11% to 15% being singletons. This clonotype was seen only a few times. These data also formed part of another study, on yellow fever vaccine responses in identical twins.

This clonotype was sampled from a woman younger than 35 in good health. The chain is built from TRBV2 and TRBJ2-1; a weak D match, TRBD2 (6 bases). The specimen was CD4+ T cells sorted from blood. This chain's CDR3 is CASSAGEGYNEQFF. The DNA for the CDR3 is TGTGCCAGCAGTGCGGGAGAGGGGTACAATGAGCAGTTCTTC.